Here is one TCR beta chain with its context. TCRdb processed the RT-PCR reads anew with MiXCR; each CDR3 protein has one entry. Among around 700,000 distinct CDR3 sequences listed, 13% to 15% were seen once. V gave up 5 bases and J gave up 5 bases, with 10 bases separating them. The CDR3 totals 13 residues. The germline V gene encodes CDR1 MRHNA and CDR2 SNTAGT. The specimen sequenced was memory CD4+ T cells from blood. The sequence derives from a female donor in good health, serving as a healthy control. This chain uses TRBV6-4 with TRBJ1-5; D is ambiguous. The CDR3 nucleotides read TGTGCCAGCAGTTCGGAGGAGGATCAGCCCCAGCATTTT. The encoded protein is CASSSEEDQPQHF.